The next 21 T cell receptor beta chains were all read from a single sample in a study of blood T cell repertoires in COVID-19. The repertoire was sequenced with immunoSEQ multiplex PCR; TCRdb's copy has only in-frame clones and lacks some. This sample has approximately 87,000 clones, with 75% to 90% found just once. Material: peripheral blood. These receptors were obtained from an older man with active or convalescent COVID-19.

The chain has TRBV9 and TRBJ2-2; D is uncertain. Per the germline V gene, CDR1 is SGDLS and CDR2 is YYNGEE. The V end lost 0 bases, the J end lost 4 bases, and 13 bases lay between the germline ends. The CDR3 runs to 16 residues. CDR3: CASSVAPSGATGELFF. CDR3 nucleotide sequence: TGTGCCAGCAGCGTAGCTCCGTCAGGTGCCACCGGGGAGCTGTTTTTT.

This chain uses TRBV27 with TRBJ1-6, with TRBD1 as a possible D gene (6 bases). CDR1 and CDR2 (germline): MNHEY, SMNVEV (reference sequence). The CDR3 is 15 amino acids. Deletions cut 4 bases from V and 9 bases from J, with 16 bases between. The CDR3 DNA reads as TGTGCCAGCAGTTCACCACAGGGCTGGGCTTCACCCCTCCACTTT. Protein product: CASSSPQGWASPLHF.

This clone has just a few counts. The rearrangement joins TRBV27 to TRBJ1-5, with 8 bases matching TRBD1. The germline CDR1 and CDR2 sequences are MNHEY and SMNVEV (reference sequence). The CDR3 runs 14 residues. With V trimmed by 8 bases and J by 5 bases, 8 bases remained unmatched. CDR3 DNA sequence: TGTGCCAGCGCCTACAGGGGGGCACATCAGCCCCAGCATTTT. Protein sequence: CASAYRGAHQPQHF.

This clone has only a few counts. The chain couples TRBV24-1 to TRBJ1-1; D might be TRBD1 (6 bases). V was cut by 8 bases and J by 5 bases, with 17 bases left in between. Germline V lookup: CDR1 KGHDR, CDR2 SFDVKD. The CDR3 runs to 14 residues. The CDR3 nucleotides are TGTGCCACCACCAAACAGGGAGAGAAGACTGAAGCTTTCTTT. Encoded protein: CATTKQGEKTEAFF.

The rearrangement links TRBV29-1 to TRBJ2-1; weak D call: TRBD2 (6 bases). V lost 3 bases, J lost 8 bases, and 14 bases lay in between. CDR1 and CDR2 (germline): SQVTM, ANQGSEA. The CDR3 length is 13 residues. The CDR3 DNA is TGCAGCGTTGAGGGTACGGGAGACTATGAGCAGTTCTTC. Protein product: CSVEGTGDYEQFF.

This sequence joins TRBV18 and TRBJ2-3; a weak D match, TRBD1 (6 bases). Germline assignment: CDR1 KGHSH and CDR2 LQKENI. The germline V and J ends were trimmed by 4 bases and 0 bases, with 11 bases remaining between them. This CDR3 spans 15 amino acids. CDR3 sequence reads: CASSRTQGSTDTQYF. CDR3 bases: TGTGCCAGCTCACGAACACAGGGAAGCACAGATACGCAGTATTTT.

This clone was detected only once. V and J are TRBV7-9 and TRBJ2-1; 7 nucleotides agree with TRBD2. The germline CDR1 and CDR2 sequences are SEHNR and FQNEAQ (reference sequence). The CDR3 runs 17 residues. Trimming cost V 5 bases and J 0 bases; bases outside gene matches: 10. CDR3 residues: CASSPWLAVISYNEQFF. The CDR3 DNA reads TGTGCCAGCAGCCCCTGGCTAGCGGTAATCTCCTACAATGAGCAGTTCTTC.

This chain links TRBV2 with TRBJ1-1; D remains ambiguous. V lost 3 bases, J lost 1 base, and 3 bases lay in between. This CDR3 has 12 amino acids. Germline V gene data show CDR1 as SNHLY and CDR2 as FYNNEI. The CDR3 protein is CASSEANTEAFF. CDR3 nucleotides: TGTGCCAGCAGTGAGGCGAACACTGAAGCTTTCTTT.

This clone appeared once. CDR3 sequence reads: CASSTLAGGPGELFF. CDR3 DNA sequence: TGCGCCAGCAGCACGCTGGCGGGAGGGCCCGGGGAGCTGTTTTTT. The chain recombines TRBV5-1 with TRBJ2-2; TRBD2 matches 9 bases. CDR3 length: 15 amino acids. V lost 4 bases to trimming and J lost 6 bases; unmatched junction nucleotides: 7. Germline loops: CDR1 SGHRS, CDR2 YFSETQ.

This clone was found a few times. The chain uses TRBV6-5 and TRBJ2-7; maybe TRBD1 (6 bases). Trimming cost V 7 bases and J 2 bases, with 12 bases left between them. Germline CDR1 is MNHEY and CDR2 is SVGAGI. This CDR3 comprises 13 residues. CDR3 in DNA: TGTGCCAGCACCAGACAGGTAGCCTACGAGCAGTACTTC. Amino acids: CASTRQVAYEQYF.

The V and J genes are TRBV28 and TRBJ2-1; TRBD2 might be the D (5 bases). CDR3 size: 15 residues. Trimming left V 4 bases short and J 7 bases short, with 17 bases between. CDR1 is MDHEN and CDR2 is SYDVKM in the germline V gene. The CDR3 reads CASSSLAPGMNEQFF. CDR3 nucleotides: TGTGCCAGCAGTTCTTTGGCACCCGGGATGAATGAGCAGTTCTTC.

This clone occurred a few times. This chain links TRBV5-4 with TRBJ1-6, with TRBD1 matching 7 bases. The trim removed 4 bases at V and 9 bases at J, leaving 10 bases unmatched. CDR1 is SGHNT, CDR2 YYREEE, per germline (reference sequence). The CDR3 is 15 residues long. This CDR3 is CASSREQGKFSPLHF. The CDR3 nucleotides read TGTGCCAGCAGCCGCGAACAGGGGAAATTTTCACCCCTCCACTTT.

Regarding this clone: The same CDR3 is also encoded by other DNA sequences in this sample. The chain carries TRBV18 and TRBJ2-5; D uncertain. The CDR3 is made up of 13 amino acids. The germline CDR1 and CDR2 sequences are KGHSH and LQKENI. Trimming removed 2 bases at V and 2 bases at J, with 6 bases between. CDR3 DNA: TGTGCCAGCTCACCAGGGCTACAAGAGACCCAGTACTTC. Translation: CASSPGLQETQYF.

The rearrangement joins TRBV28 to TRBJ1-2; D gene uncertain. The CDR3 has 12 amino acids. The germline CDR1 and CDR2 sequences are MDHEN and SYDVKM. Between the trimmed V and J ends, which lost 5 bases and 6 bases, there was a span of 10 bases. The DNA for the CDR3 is TGTGCCAGCAGTCCCGGTAGAGATGGCTACACCTTC. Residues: CASSPGRDGYTF.

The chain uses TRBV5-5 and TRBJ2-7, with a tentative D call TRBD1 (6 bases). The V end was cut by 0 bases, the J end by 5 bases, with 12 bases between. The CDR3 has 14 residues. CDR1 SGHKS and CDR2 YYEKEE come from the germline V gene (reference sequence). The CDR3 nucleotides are TGTGCCAGCAGCTTGGCACAGGGCTTCAACGAGCAGTACTTC. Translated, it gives CASSLAQGFNEQYF.

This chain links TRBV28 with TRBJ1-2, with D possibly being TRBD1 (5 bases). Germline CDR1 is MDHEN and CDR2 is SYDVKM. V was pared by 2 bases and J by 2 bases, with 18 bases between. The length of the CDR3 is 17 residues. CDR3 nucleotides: TGTGCCAGCAGTTTACCAGGGATTATTCTGAAAAACTATGGCTACACCTTC. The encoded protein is CASSLPGIILKNYGYTF.

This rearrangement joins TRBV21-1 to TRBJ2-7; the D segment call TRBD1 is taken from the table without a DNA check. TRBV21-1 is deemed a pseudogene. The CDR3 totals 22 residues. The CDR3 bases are TGTGCCAGCAGCAAAGGGAATAAGGATCAGGGGGCTGATGTGGGTTTTCATTACGAGCAGTACTTC. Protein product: CASSKGNKDQGADVGFHYEQYF.

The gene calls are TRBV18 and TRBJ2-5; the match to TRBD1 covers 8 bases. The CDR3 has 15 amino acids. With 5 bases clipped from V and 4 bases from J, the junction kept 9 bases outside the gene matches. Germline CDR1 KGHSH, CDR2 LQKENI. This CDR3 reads CASSSGQGSRETQYF. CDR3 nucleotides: TGTGCCAGCTCATCTGGACAGGGTAGTAGAGAGACCCAGTACTTC.

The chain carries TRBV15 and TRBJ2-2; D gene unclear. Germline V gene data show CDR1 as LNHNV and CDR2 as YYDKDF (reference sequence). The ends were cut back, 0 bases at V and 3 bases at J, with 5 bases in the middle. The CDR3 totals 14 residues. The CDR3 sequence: CATSRDRDTGELFF. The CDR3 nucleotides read TGTGCCACCAGCAGAGACCGAGACACCGGGGAGCTGTTTTTT.

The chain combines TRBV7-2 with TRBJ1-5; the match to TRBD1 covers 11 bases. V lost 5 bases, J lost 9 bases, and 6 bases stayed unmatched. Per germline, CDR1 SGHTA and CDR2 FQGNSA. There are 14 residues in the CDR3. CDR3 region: CASSPGQGARPQHF. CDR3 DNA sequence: TGTGCCAGCAGCCCTGGACAGGGGGCGCGGCCCCAGCATTTT.

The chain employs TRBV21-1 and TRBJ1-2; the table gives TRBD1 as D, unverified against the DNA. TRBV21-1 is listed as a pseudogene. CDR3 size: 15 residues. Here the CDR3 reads CASTQHGQQWSGYTF. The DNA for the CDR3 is TGTGCCAGCACCCAGCATGGACAGCAATGGAGTGGCTACACCTTC.